The 12 T cell receptor beta chains below all came from one sample that was sequenced in a study of blood T cell repertoires in COVID-19. Sequencing used immunoSEQ multiplex PCR; TCRdb keeps in-frame clones, though not all of them. The sample has 75,000 to 100,000 clones, around 90% seen once. The source material was peripheral blood. These receptors originate from an older man with acute or convalescent COVID-19.

The chain is built from TRBV14 and TRBJ1-1; 10 bases match TRBD1. V trimming: 3 bases; J trimming: 6 bases; junction bases outside the gene matches: 10. The CDR3 loop spans 16 amino acids. CDR1 and CDR2 from the germline V gene are SGHDN and FVKESK. The DNA for the CDR3 is TGTGCCAGCAGCCATGTGATCTCCGGGACAGGGGCTGAAGCTTTCTTT. It codes for CASSHVISGTGAEAFF. Filled out from reference TRBV14 and TRBJ1-1, the complete variable domain reads EAGVTQFPSHSVIEKGQTVTLRCDPISGHDNLYWYRRVMGKEIKFLLHFVKESKQDESGMPNNRFLAERTGGTYSTLKVQPAELEDSGVYFCASSHVISGTGAEAFFGQGTRLTVV.

The chain joins TRBV15 to TRBJ2-3; a weak D match, TRBD1 (5 bases). Trimming took off 4 bases at V and 2 bases at J, with 13 bases between the two ends. The CDR3 is 15 residues long. Germline V gives CDR1 LNHNV, CDR2 YYDKDF (reference sequence). CDR3 region: CATSTRRGFTDTQYF. In nucleotides, the CDR3 is TGTGCCACCAGCACACGAAGGGGTTTCACAGATACGCAGTATTTT.

The J gene is TRBJ1-4, the V gene TRBV6-7, with D tentatively TRBD1 (6 bases). TRBV6-7 is treated as an ORF (open reading frame) with a function not yet certain. The length of the CDR3 is 15 residues. Trimming took off 2 bases at V and 1 base at J, with 8 bases between the two ends. Written as DNA, the CDR3 is TGTGCCAGCAGTTACAAGGGGGTAACTAATGAAAAACTGTTTTTT. Its translation: CASSYKGVTNEKLFF.

This chain connects TRBV19 to TRBJ1-2; TRBD1 is a possible D gene (5 bases). Germline CDR1 LNHDA, CDR2 SQIVND (reference sequence). V lost 1 base and J 8 bases, leaving 14 bases between the germline ends. The CDR3 totals 14 residues. The CDR3 loop is CASSIAGVARGYTF. CDR3 in DNA: TGTGCCAGTAGTATAGCGGGGGTAGCTAGAGGCTACACCTTC.

This rearrangement joins TRBV27 to TRBJ1-2, with TRBD1 as a possible D gene (6 bases). The CDR3 is made up of 15 amino acids. The V and J ends lost 0 bases and 7 bases respectively, with 15 bases between them. Germline values: CDR1 MNHEY, CDR2 SMNVEV (reference sequence). The CDR3 loop reads CASSLSGQGKGGYTF. DNA for the CDR3: TGTGCCAGCAGTTTATCTGGGCAGGGGAAAGGTGGCTACACCTTC.

The chain links TRBV4-1 to TRBJ1-5; D gene ambiguous. The CDR3 is made up of 14 amino acids. Looked up from germline, CDR1 is MGHRA and CDR2 is YSYEKL. V lost 2 bases and J 2 bases, leaving 7 bases between the germline ends. CDR3 sequence: CASSQWEGNQPQHF. The CDR3 region has the DNA TGCGCCAGCAGCCAATGGGAGGGCAATCAGCCCCAGCATTTT.

V usage is TRBV30 and J usage is TRBJ2-5; 12 bases line up with TRBD2. CDR1 and CDR2 (germline): GTSNPN, SVGIG (reference sequence). Germline trimming cut 3 bases from V and 2 bases from J; bases unmatched to any gene: 1. The CDR3 extends over 14 amino acids. CDR3 DNA: TGTGCCTGGAGGACTAGCGGGGGACAAGAGACCCAGTACTTC. Its translation is CAWRTSGGQETQYF. The full variable domain, completed using reference TRBV30 and TRBJ2-5, is SQTIHQWPATLVQPVGSPLSLECTVEGTSNPNLYWYRQAAGRGLQLLFYSVGIGQISSEVPQNLSASRPQDRQFILSSKKLLLSDSGFYLCAWRTSGGQETQYFGPGTRLLVL.

The chain couples TRBV7-9 to TRBJ1-2, with no clear D. This CDR3 is 12 amino acids long. Germline V CDR1 and CDR2: SEHNR, FQNEAQ (reference sequence). The ends were cut back, 8 bases at V and 4 bases at J, with 11 bases in the middle. CDR3 nucleotides: TGTGCCAGCGAGGGCGAAAGCTATGGCTACACCTTC. Its protein product is CASEGESYGYTF.

The chain uses TRBV7-9 and TRBJ1-2, with 12 positions matching TRBD1. The V segment lost 1 base and the J segment 6 bases; nucleotides outside the gene matches: 12. This CDR3 is 18 amino acids long. Germline V gives CDR1 SEHNR, CDR2 FQNEAQ (reference sequence). CDR3 protein: CASSLDPGQGARGNGYTF. CDR3 bases: TGTGCCAGCAGCTTAGACCCGGGACAGGGGGCGCGAGGTAATGGCTACACCTTC.

The chain joins TRBV5-1 to TRBJ2-2; D may be TRBD2 (6 bases). Trimming removed 6 bases at V and 2 bases at J, with 11 bases between. Germline CDR1 SGHRS, CDR2 YFSETQ. The CDR3 spans 14 residues. The chain's CDR3 is CASNVGTNTGELFF. CDR3 DNA: TGCGCCAGCAATGTCGGGACTAACACCGGGGAGCTGTTTTTT.

This clone has a single count. The genes are TRBV28 and TRBJ1-1, with 7 bases matching TRBD1. The germline CDR1 and CDR2 sequences are MDHEN and SYDVKM. CDR3 length equals 15 residues. J lost 3 bases, V lost 9 bases, and 13 bases had no gene match. The CDR3 loop reads CASEGAGGSDTEAFF. The CDR3 DNA follows: TGTGCCAGTGAGGGGGCAGGGGGTTCGGACACTGAAGCTTTCTTT. Complete variable domain (other parts from reference TRBV28 and TRBJ1-1): DVKVTQSSRYLVKRTGEKVFLECVQDMDHENMFWYRQDPGLGLRLIYFSYDVKMKEKGDIPEGYSVSREKKERFSLILESASTNQTSMYLCASEGAGGSDTEAFFGQGTRLTVV.

The CDR3 DNA sequence: TGTGCCAGCAGCTTTGAGACATTCTCTGGGGCCAACGTCCTGACTTTC. This sequence encodes CASSFETFSGANVLTF. J is TRBJ2-6 and V is TRBV7-9; D unresolved. CDR1 SEHNR and CDR2 FQNEAQ come from the germline V gene (reference sequence). The CDR3 has 16 amino acids. V gave up 3 bases and J gave up 0 bases, with 9 bases separating them.